This TCR beta chain was observed in a study of cytomegalovirus exposure and HLA in healthy donors. Across the whole study: The same platform was used for the roughly 120 validation repertoires and the roughly 680 first-cohort repertoires, a later analysis reported.

Germline assignment: CDR1 MDHEN and CDR2 SYDVKM. The CDR3 contains 16 residues. With 7 bases clipped from V and 6 bases from J, the junction kept 9 bases outside the gene matches. Clones were sequenced by immunoSEQ multiplex PCR, and TCRdb holds only the in-frame ones, with some missing. The data hold about 49,000 clones, with about 90% observed a single time. The source is a man aged 18 to 35 in good health and CMV-seronegative. The rearrangement uses TRBV28 and TRBJ2-2, with TRBD2 matching 12 bases. Sequencing was done on a sample of PBMCs. CDR3 in DNA: TGTGCCAGCACCACACGACTAGCGGGAGACGCCGGGGAGCTGTTTTTT. It specifies CASTTRLAGDAGELFF.